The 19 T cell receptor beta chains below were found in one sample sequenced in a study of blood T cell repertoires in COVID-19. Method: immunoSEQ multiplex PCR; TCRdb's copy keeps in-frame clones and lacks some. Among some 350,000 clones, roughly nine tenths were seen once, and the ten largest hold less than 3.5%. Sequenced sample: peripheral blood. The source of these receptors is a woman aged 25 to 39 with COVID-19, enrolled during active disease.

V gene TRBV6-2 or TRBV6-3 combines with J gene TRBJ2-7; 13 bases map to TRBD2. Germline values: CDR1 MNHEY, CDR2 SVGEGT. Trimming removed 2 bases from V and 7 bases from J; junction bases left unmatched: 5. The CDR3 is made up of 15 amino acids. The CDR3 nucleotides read TGTGCCAGCAGTTACCGCGGGACTAGCGGGAATGAGCAGTACGTC. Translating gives CASSYRGTSGNEQYV.

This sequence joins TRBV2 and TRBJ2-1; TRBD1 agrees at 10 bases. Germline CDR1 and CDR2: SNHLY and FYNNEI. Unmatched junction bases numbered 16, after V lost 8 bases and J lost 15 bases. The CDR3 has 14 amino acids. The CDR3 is CASVRDRGSDPRFF. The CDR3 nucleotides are TGTGCCAGCGTCCGGGACAGGGGTTCCGATCCCCGGTTCTTC.

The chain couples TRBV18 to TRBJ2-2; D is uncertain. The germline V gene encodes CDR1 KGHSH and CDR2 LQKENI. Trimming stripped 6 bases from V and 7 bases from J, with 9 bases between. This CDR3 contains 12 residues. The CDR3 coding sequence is TGTGCCAGCTCCCAAGACAACGGGGAGCTGTTTTTT. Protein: CASSQDNGELFF.

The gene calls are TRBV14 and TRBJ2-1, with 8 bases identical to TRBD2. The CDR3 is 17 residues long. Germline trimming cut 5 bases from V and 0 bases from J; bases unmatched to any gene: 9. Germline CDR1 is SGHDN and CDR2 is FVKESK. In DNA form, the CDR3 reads TGTGCCAGCAGCGGGGTGGCGGGGGGAACCTCCTACAATGAGCAGTTCTTC. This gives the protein CASSGVAGGTSYNEQFF. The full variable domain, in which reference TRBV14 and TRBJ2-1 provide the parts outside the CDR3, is EAGVTQFPSHSVIEKGQTVTLRCDPISGHDNLYWYRRVMGKEIKFLLHFVKESKQDESGMPNNRFLAERTGGTYSTLKVQPAELEDSGVYFCASSGVAGGTSYNEQFFGPGTRLTVL.

CDR3 region: CASSLEIAGGGQFF. The DNA for the CDR3 is TGTGCCAGCAGCTTAGAAATAGCGGGAGGGGGGCAGTTCTTC. The chain is built from TRBV11-3 and TRBJ2-1; 11 bases agree with TRBD2. The CDR3 runs to 14 residues. J lost 12 bases, V lost 0 bases, and 4 bases had no gene match. CDR1 and CDR2 from the germline V gene are SGHNT and YENEEA.

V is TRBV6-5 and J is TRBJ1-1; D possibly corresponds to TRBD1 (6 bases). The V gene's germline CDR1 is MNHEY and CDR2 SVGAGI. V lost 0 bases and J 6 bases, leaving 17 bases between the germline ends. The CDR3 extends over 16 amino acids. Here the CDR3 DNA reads TGTGCCAGCAGTTACTCGAGAGGGGGACCCCCGCCTGAAGCTTTCTTT. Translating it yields CASSYSRGGPPPEAFF.

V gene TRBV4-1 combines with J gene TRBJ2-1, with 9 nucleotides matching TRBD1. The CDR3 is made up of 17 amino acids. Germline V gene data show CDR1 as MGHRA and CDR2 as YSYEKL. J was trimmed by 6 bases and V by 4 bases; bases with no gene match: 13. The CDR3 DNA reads TGCGCCAGCAGCCCCCTCGGGTCGGGACAGGGTGGCAATGAGCAGTTCTTC. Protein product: CASSPLGSGQGGNEQFF.

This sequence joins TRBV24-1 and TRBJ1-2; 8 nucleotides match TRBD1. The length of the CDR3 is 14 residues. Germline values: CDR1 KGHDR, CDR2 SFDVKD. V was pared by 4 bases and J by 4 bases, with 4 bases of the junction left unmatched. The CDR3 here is CATSDWTGRYGYTF. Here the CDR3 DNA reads TGTGCCACCAGTGACTGGACAGGGCGCTATGGCTACACCTTC.

The CDR3 bases are TGTGCCAGCAGTTACCCGAACTTTGCCGGGTACAATGAGCAGTTCTTC. Its translation is CASSYPNFAGYNEQFF. This chain links TRBV6-5 with TRBJ2-1; D unresolved. This CDR3 spans 16 amino acids. Trimming stripped 2 bases from V and 4 bases from J, with 15 bases between. Germline V lookup: CDR1 MNHEY, CDR2 SVGAGI.

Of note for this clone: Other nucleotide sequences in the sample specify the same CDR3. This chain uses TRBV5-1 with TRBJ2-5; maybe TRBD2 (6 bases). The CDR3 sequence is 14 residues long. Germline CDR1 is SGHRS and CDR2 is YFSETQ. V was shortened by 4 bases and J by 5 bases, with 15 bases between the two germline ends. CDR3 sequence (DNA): TGCGCCAGCAGCATTACCGGGACTGGGGAGACCCAGTACTTC. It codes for CASSITGTGETQYF.

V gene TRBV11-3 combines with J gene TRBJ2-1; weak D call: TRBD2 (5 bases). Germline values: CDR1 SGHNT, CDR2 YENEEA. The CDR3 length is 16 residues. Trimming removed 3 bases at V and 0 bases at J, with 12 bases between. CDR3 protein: CASSFLEGSSYNEQFF. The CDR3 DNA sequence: TGTGCCAGCAGCTTCCTTGAGGGAAGCTCCTACAATGAGCAGTTCTTC.

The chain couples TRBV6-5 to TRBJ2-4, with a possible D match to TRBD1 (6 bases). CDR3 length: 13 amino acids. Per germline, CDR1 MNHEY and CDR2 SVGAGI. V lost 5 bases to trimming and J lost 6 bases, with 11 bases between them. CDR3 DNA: TGTGCCAGCAGTCCAGGGGCGGCAAACATTCAGTACTTC. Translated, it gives CASSPGAANIQYF.

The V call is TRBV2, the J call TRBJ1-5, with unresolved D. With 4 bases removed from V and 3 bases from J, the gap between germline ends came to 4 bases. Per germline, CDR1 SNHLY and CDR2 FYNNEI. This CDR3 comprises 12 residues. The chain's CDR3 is CASSANNQPQHF. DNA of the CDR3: TGTGCCAGCAGTGCTAACAATCAGCCCCAGCATTTT.

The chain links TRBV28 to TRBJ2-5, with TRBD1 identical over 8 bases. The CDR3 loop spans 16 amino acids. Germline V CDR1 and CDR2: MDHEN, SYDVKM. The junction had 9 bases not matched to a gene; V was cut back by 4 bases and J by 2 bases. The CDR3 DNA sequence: TGTGCCAGCAGTTCCCCACAACGGACAGGGCAAGAGACCCAGTACTTC. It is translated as CASSSPQRTGQETQYF.

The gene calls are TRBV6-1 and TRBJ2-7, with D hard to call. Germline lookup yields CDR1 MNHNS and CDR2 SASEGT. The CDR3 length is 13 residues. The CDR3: CASSKAGVYEQYV. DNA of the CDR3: TGTGCCAGCAGTAAAGCAGGAGTTTACGAGCAGTACGTC.

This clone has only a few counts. CDR3 nucleotide sequence: TGCGCCAGCAGCCAAGAGGGACTACGTATTATTGCTTTCTTT. Its translation: CASSQEGLRIIAFF. V is TRBV4-1 and J is TRBJ1-1, with D possibly being TRBD1 (5 bases). CDR1 and CDR2 from the germline V gene are MGHRA and YSYEKL. CDR3 length equals 14 residues. Between the trimmed V and J ends, which lost 0 bases and 11 bases, there was a span of 16 bases.

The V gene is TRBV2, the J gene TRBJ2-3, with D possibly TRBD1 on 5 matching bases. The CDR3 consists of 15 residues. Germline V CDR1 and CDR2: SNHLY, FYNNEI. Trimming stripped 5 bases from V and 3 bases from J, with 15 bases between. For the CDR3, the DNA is TGTGCCAGCAGTATTTATCAGACAGAAACAGATACGCAGTATTTT. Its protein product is CASSIYQTETDTQYF.

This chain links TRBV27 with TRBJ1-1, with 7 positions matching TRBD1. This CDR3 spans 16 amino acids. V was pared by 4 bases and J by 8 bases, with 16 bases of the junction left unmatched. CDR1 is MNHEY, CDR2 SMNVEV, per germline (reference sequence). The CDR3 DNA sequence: TGTGCCAGCAGTTCAATACGACAGGGAGGCGGTAGAGAAGCTTTCTTT. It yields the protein CASSSIRQGGGREAFF.

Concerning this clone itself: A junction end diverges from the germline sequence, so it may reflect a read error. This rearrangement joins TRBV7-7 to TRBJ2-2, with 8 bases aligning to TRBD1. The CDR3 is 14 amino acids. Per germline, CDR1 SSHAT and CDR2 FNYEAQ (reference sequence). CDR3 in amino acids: CASSLTGETGELFF. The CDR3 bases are TGTGCTAGCAGCCTGACAGGGGAGACCGGGGAGCTGTTTTTT. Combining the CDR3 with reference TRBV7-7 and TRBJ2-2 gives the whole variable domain GAGVSQSPRYKVTKRGQDVTLRCDPISSHATLYWYQQALGQGPEFLTYFNYEAQPDKSGLPSDRFSAERPEGSISTLTIQRTEQRDSAMYRCASSLTGETGELFFGEGSRLTVL.